This T cell receptor (beta chain) was documented in a study of cytomegalovirus exposure and HLA in healthy donors. Study observations and caveats: A prior analysis recorded that most TCR beta V segments were productive about 90% or about 30% of the time.

Germline CDR1 reads MDHEN; CDR2 reads SYDVKM. Unmatched junction bases numbered 11, after V lost 4 bases and J lost 5 bases. The CDR3 consists of 16 residues. To note about this clone: Its antigen is unknown.

Amplification used 60 Vbeta primers and 13 Jbeta primers. Profiling relied on immunoSEQ multiplex PCR, and the TCRdb table lists in-frame clones only, not all of them. This sample has a few hundred thousand clones; approximately 83% occur once, and the top ten carry approximately 1.5%. Sequencing input: PBMCs. The receptor comes from a girl aged 5 to 17 in good health and CMV-seronegative. The V and J genes are TRBV28 and TRBJ2-5; TRBD1 agrees at 9 bases. CDR3: CASSSTLRTGVETQYF. CDR3 sequence (DNA): TGTGCCAGCAGTTCCACCTTAAGGACAGGGGTCGAGACCCAGTACTTC.